This TCR beta chain was sequenced during a study of T-cell reconstitution after alpha-beta-depleted transplantation in children. CDR1 and CDR2 (germline): SQVTM, ANQGSEA. The length of the CDR3 is 16 residues. V dropped 5 bases and J dropped 0 bases, with 17 bases sitting between them. This clonotype occurred once. The antigen is unknown. Molecular barcoding with unique molecular identifiers was used for the TCRbeta library. TCRdb reanalysed the PCR reads using MiXCR and keeps one entry per CDR3 protein. Of 500,000 or so distinct CDR3 sequences detected, roughly 10% appear once; the ten largest clones hold approximately 14%. Broader study findings: Alpha-beta T cells about two months after transplant reportedly derived from several hundred expanded graft clones. High day-60 TCRbeta diversity in some patients came from surviving recipient T cells and thymic progenitors.

The origin of this receptor is a female patient aged 2-10 years who had a stem cell transplant for aplastic anemia, so the T cells may come from the graft donor. Material: PBMCs, mostly from graft donor cells, obtained 180 days after TCRalphabeta/CD19-depleted stem cell transplant. The V gene is TRBV29-1, the J gene TRBJ1-3; no clear D gene. CDR3 protein: CSVRPSTLSSGNTIYF. The CDR3 DNA is TGCAGCGTTCGCCCGTCGACACTGAGCTCTGGAAACACCATATATTTT.